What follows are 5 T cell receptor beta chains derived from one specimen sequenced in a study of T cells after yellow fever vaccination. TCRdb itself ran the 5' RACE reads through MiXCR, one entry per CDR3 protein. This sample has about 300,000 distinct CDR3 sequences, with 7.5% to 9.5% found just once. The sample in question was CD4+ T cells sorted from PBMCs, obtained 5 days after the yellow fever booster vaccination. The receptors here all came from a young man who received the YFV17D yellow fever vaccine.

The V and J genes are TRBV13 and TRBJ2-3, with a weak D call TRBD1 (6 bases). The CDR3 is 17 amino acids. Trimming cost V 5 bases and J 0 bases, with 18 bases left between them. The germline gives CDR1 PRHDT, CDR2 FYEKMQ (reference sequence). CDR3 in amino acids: CASSPMGATASTDTQYF. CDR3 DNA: TGTGCCAGCAGCCCCATGGGGGCGACAGCTAGCACAGATACGCAGTATTTT.

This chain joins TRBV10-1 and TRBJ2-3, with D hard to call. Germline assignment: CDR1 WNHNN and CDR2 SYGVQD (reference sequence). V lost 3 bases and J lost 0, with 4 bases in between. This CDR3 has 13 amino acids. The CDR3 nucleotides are TGCGCCAGCAGTGACCCTAGCACAGATACGCAGTATTTT. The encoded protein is CASSDPSTDTQYF.

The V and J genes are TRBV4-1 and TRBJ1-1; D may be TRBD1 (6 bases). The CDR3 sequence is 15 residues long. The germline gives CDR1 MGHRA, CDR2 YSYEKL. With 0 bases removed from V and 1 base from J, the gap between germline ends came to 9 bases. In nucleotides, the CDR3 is TGCGCCAGCAGCCAAGAACCACAGGGGAACACTGAAGCTTTCTTT. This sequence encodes CASSQEPQGNTEAFF.

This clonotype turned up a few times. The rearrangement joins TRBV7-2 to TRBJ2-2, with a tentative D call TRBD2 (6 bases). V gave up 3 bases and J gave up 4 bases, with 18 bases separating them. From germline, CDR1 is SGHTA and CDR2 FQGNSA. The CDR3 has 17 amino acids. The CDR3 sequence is CASSFWGLSEITGELFF. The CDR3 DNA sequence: TGTGCCAGCAGCTTCTGGGGACTCTCTGAGATCACCGGGGAGCTGTTTTTT.

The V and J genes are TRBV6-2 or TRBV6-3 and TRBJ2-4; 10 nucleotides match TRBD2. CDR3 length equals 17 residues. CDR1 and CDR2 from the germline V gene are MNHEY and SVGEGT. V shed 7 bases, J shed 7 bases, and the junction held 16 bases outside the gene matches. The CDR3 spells CASNPVVAGGLENIQYF. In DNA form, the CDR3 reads TGTGCCAGCAACCCGGTGGTAGCGGGGGGCTTAGAGAACATTCAGTACTTC.